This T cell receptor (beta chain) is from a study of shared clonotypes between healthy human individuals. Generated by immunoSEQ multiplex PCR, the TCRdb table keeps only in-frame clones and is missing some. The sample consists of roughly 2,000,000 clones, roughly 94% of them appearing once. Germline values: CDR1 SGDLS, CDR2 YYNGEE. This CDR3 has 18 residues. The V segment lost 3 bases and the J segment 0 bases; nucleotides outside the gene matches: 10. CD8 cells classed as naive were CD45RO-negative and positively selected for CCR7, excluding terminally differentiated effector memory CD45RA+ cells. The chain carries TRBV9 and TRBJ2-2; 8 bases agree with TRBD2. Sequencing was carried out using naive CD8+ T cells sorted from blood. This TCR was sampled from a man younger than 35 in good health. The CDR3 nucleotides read TGTGCCAGCAGCGCCCACTGGGCGGGAGGCTCGAACACCGGGGAGCTGTTTTTT. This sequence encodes CASSAHWAGGSNTGELFF.